The 17 T cell receptor beta chains reported below all come from one sample, sequenced in a study of blood T cell repertoires in COVID-19. Repertoires were generated with immunoSEQ multiplex PCR, while TCRdb's copy carries only in-frame clones and drops some. The table includes 130,000 to 150,000 clones, around 84% detected once. Material: PBMCs or T cells enriched from blood (not recorded which). The receptors were gathered from a woman aged 50 to 60 who had been exposed to COVID-19.

CDR3 nucleotide sequence: TGTGCCAGCAGTTATGACGGCAGGGATGAGCAGTTCTTC. Protein: CASSYDGRDEQFF. The chain has TRBV6-2 or TRBV6-3 and TRBJ2-1, with D maybe TRBD1 (5 bases). There are 13 residues in the CDR3. CDR1 is MNHEY and CDR2 is SVGEGT in the germline V gene. The V end was cut by 3 bases, the J end by 8 bases, with 11 bases between.

The V and J genes are TRBV18 and TRBJ2-3; 8 nucleotides align to TRBD1. CDR3 length: 16 amino acids. The germline gives CDR1 KGHSH, CDR2 LQKENI. Germline trimming cut 2 bases from V and 1 base from J; bases unmatched to any gene: 5. CDR3 sequence: CASSPGTGPRTDTQYF. CDR3 coding DNA: TGTGCCAGCTCACCAGGGACAGGACCCCGCACAGATACGCAGTATTTT.

V is TRBV7-8 and J is TRBJ2-7; D not certain. Trimming took off 3 bases at V and 0 bases at J, with 15 bases between the two ends. The CDR3 is made up of 16 amino acids. Germline CDR1 reads SGHVS; CDR2 reads FQNEAQ. The chain's CDR3 is CASSFSGSRTSYEQYF. In DNA, the CDR3 is TGTGCCAGCAGCTTTTCCGGGTCACGTACCTCCTACGAGCAGTACTTC.

This clone was recorded a few times. The chain uses TRBV11-2 and TRBJ1-3; tentatively, D is TRBD1 (5 bases). V gave up 1 base and J gave up 4 bases, with 8 bases separating them. Looked up from germline, CDR1 is SGHAT and CDR2 is FQNNGV. There are 14 residues in the CDR3. CDR3 in DNA: TGTGCCAGCAGCTTAGCAGGGTTCGGAAACACCATATATTTT. Amino acid sequence: CASSLAGFGNTIYF.

J is TRBJ2-5 and V is TRBV5-5; D is ambiguous. CDR1 and CDR2 from the germline V gene are SGHKS and YYEKEE (reference sequence). The ends were cut back, 0 bases at V and 2 bases at J, with 11 bases in the middle. The CDR3 is made up of 15 amino acids. The CDR3 DNA reads as TGTGCCAGCAGCTTGGACTTCACGGAGCAAGAGACCCAGTACTTC. Amino acid sequence: CASSLDFTEQETQYF.

This clone is a singleton in its sample. This chain connects TRBV5-6 to TRBJ1-6; D uncertain. Per the germline V gene, CDR1 is SGHDT and CDR2 is YYEEEE. This CDR3 is built from 15 residues. Trimming pared 2 bases from V and 9 bases from J, leaving 15 bases between. The CDR3 spells CASSFSPGKASPLHF. The CDR3 DNA is TGTGCCAGCAGCTTTTCTCCGGGAAAGGCTTCACCCCTCCACTTT. The entire variable domain, with the rest obtained from reference TRBV5-6 and TRBJ1-6, is as follows: DAGVTQSPTHLIKTRGQQVTLRCSPKSGHDTVSWYQQALGQGPQFIFQYYEEEERQRGNFPDRFSGHQFPNYSSELNVNALLLGDSALYLCASSFSPGKASPLHFGNGTRLTVT.

The CDR3 loop is CASSIPGQGAGELFF. CDR3 sequence (DNA): TGTGCCAGCAGCATCCCGGGACAGGGTGCCGGGGAGCTGTTTTTT. This rearrangement joins TRBV5-4 to TRBJ2-2; 9 positions match TRBD1. V lost 4 bases to trimming and J lost 6 bases; unmatched junction nucleotides: 7. Looked up from germline, CDR1 is SGHNT and CDR2 is YYREEE (reference sequence). The CDR3 length is 15 residues.

This clone was picked up one time. The gene calls are TRBV2 and TRBJ1-3; D is uncertain. Germline CDR1 and CDR2: SNHLY and FYNNEI. This CDR3 is 14 amino acids long. V was pared by 7 bases and J by 4 bases, with 14 bases between. The CDR3 region is CASIFRGRGNTIYF. In DNA, the CDR3 is TGTGCCAGCATCTTCCGAGGCCGCGGAAACACCATATATTTT.

The V and J genes are TRBV3-1 (or the pseudogene TRBV3-2) and TRBJ2-7, with TRBD1 identical over 9 bases. The germline V gene has CDR1 LGHDT and CDR2 YNNKEL (reference sequence). This CDR3 is built from 14 residues. Germline trimming cut 4 bases from V and 3 bases from J; bases unmatched to any gene: 4. The DNA of the CDR3 is TGTGCCAGCAGCCCGGGACAGGGAAACTACGAGCAGTACTTC. Amino acid sequence: CASSPGQGNYEQYF.

This chain links TRBV12-3 or TRBV12-4 with TRBJ1-5; D unresolved. This CDR3 comprises 13 residues. With 6 bases removed from V and 5 bases from J, the gap between germline ends came to 11 bases. CDR3 region: CASSSPPDQPQHF. The CDR3 DNA reads as TGTGCCAGCAGCTCCCCCCCCGATCAGCCCCAGCATTTT.

V usage is TRBV19 and J usage is TRBJ1-2, with 7 bases lining up with TRBD1. CDR3 length: 17 residues. Germline V CDR1 and CDR2: LNHDA, SQIVND (reference sequence). Trimming at V came to 2 bases and at J to 0 bases, leaving 9 bases not matched to a gene. The CDR3: CASSITSARGTNYGYTF. CDR3 DNA: TGTGCCAGTAGTATAACCTCGGCCAGGGGGACTAACTATGGCTACACCTTC.

The chain recombines TRBV11-3 with TRBJ1-1; D is unclear. In germline, CDR1 is SGHNT, CDR2 YENEEA. Trimming cost V 0 bases and J 6 bases, with 11 bases left between them. This CDR3 spans 14 amino acids. The CDR3 protein is CASSLDPASAEAFF. The CDR3 DNA is TGTGCCAGCAGCTTAGATCCTGCCAGCGCTGAAGCTTTCTTT.

V is TRBV27 and J is TRBJ2-2, with 7 bases aligning to TRBD1. The CDR3 spans 15 residues. Germline V gives CDR1 MNHEY, CDR2 SMNVEV (reference sequence). V gave up 5 bases and J gave up 0 bases; unmatched junction bases: 3. As DNA, the CDR3 is TGTGCCAGCAGTCCGACAGGGTCGAACACCGGGGAGCTGTTTTTT. Translation: CASSPTGSNTGELFF.

The chain links TRBV4-1 to TRBJ2-1, with D possibly matching TRBD2 (7 bases). Germline-derived CDR1 and CDR2 are MGHRA and YSYEKL. The CDR3 length is 18 residues. V lost 0 bases to trimming and J lost 3 bases, with 18 bases between them. The CDR3 loop reads CASSQDRGGGPIYNEQFF. In DNA form, the CDR3 reads TGCGCCAGCAGCCAAGACCGAGGGGGAGGGCCGATCTACAATGAGCAGTTCTTC.

In its sample, this clone was seen once. V is TRBV3-1 (or the pseudogene TRBV3-2) and J is TRBJ1-2, with D possibly matching TRBD1 (6 bases). The V end was cut by 3 bases, the J end by 2 bases, with 7 bases between. Germline V gene sequence: CDR1 LGHDT, CDR2 YNNKEL (reference sequence). This CDR3 is 13 amino acids long. CDR3 protein: CASSQGANYGYTF. CDR3 nucleotides: TGTGCCAGCAGCCAGGGGGCAAACTATGGCTACACCTTC.

The CDR3 DNA reads as TGTGCCAGCAGCGTAGCCGCCACTAGCGGGAGTAGAGAGACCCAGTACTTC. Translation: CASSVAATSGSRETQYF. The chain combines TRBV9 with TRBJ2-5, with 11 nucleotides matching TRBD2. The V and J ends lost 0 bases and 4 bases, in that order; junction bases with no gene match: 8. The CDR3 loop spans 17 amino acids. The V gene's germline CDR1 is SGDLS and CDR2 YYNGEE.

This chain uses TRBV7-6 with TRBJ1-4; 9 nucleotides align to TRBD1. V shed 5 bases and J 7 bases; nucleotides not matched to a gene: 17. Germline CDR1 SGHVS, CDR2 FNYEAQ. This CDR3 contains 18 residues. The CDR3 nucleotides are TGTGCCAGCAGCGCCCGGACAGGGGTCCAGGGGGGATCTGAAAAACTGTTTTTT. Translation gives CASSARTGVQGGSEKLFF.